One T cell receptor (beta chain) is described in this entry. The sample originates from a study of blood T cell repertoires in COVID-19. Study-level background: Spain, Italy and the United States supplied samples that represented acute and convalescent COVID-19. Nucleic acid was either cDNA or gDNA, and it came from T cells, B-cell-depleted T cells, or PBMCs.

Per the authors' pipeline: Reference gene primer amplification gave estimated nucleated cell counts. Method: immunoSEQ multiplex PCR; TCRdb's copy keeps in-frame clones and lacks some. V and J calls and clone size follow that table, whereas D and trimming were derived from the DNA. The data contain over 100,000 clones, 60% to 85% of them singletons. This receptor was taken from a human donor in a cohort sampled during active or convalescent COVID-19. The specimen sequenced was peripheral blood.

The DNA for the CDR3 is TGTGCCAGCTCATCCACCGTGGGTGGCCCAGGTGTCGATGAGCAGTTCTTC. Amino acid sequence: CASSSTVGGPGVDEQFF. The chain uses TRBV18 and TRBJ2-1; D gene ambiguous. The CDR3 runs to 17 residues. Germline CDR1 and CDR2: KGHSH and LQKENI. Trimming cost V 5 bases and J 8 bases, with 25 bases left between them.